The clone carrying this T cell receptor (beta chain) is medium-sized within its sample. The target antigen is unknown. The data originate from a study of spatial heterogeneity in lung cancer. Whole-study results and caveats: In tumors, expanded intratumoral alpha and beta TCR counts tracked mutation counts. Ubiquitous expanded TCR counts tracked ubiquitous nonsynonymous mutations, and regional counts tracked regional ones.

Trimming took off 7 bases at V and 0 bases at J, with 23 bases between the two ends. This CDR3 has 17 amino acids. Germline V lookup: CDR1 DFQATT, CDR2 SNEGSKA (reference sequence). TCRdb fed the 5' RACE reads into MiXCR, producing one record per CDR3 protein. The sample holds thousands of distinct CDR3 sequences; over 6.5% are singletons and the top ten take over 15%. The time point: sample taken at primary tumor resection. Sequencing of whole RNA from tumor, nontumor lung or frozen PBMC involved no sorting. The source was lung tumor tissue, collected at surgery. This sequence originates from a female donor with early-stage non-small cell lung cancer. The V call is TRBV20-1, the J call TRBJ2-3; the D is unclear. CDR3 residues: CSVVMRSGWMSTDTQYF. As DNA, the CDR3 is TGCAGTGTAGTAATGCGGTCCGGGTGGATGAGCACAGATACGCAGTATTTT.